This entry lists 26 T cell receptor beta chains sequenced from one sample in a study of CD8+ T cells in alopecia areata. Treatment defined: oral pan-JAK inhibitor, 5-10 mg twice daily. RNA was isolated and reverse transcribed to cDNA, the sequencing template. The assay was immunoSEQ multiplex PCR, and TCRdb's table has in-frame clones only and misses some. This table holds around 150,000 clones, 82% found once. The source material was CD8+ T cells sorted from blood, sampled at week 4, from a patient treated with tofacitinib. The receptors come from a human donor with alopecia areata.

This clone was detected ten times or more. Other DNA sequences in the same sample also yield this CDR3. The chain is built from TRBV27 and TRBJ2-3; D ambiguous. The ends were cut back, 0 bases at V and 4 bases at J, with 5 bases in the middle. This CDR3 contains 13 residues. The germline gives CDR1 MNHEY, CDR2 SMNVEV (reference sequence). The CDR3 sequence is CASSLSRPDTQYF. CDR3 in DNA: TGTGCCAGCAGTTTATCAAGGCCAGATACGCAGTATTTT.

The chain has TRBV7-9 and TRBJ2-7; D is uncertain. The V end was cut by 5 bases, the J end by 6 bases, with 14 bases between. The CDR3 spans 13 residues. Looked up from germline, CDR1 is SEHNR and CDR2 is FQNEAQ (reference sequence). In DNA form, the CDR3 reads TGTGCCAGCAGCCGCACTGCAATGCGCGAGCAGTACTTC. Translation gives CASSRTAMREQYF.

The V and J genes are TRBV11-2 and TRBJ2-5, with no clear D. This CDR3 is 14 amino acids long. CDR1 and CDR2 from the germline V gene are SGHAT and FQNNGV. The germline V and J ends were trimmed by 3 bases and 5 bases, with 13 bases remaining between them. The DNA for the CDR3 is TGTGCCAGCAGCTTTAGGAGCGAAATCGAGACCCAGTACTTC. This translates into CASSFRSEIETQYF.

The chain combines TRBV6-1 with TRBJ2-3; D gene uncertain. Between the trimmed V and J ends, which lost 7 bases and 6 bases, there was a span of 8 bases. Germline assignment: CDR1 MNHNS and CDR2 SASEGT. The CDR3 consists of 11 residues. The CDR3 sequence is CASTYGDTQYF. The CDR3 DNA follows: TGTGCCAGCACCTACGGGGATACGCAGTATTTT.

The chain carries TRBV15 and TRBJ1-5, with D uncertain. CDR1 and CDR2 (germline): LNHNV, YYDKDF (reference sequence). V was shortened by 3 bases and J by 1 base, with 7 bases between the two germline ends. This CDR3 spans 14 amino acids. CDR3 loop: CATSSGLSNQPQHF. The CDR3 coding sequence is TGTGCCACCAGCAGCGGACTGAGCAATCAGCCCCAGCATTTT.

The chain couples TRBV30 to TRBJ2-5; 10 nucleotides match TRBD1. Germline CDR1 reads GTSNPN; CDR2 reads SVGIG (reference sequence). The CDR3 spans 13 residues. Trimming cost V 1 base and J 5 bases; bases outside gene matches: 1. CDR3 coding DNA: TGTGCCTGGAGTGGGGACAGGGGTGAGACCCAGTACTTC. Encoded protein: CAWSGDRGETQYF.

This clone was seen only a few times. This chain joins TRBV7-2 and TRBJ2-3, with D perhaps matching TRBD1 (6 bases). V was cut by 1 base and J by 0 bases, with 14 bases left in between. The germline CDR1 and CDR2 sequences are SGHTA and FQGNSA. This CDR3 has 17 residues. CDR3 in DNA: TGTGCCAGCAGCTTAGGGGGACACCAATATAGCACAGATACGCAGTATTTT. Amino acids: CASSLGGHQYSTDTQYF.

The CDR3 nucleotides read TGTGCCAGCAGCGCCCGGGACAGACCCCAAGAGACCCAGTACTTC. Its protein product is CASSARDRPQETQYF. The chain combines TRBV7-9 with TRBJ2-5; 7 bases are shared with TRBD1. Trimming took 5 bases from V and 1 from J; bases not matched to a gene: 7. The CDR3 is made up of 15 amino acids. Germline V gene lookup returns CDR1 SEHNR and CDR2 FQNEAQ (reference sequence).

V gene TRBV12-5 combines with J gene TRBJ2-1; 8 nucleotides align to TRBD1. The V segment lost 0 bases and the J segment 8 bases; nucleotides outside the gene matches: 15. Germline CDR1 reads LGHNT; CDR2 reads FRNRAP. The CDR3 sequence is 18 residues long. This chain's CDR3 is CASGLVGTGTGPEYEQFF. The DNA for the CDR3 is TGTGCTAGTGGTTTGGTAGGTACCGGGACAGGACCTGAGTATGAGCAGTTCTTC.

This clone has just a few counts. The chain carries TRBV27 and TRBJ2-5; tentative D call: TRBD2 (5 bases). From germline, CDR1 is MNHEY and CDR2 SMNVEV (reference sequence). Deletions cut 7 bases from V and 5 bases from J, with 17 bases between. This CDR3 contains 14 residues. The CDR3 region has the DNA TGTGCCAGCATGATACTAGGCGGAAGCGAGACCCAGTACTTC. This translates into CASMILGGSETQYF.

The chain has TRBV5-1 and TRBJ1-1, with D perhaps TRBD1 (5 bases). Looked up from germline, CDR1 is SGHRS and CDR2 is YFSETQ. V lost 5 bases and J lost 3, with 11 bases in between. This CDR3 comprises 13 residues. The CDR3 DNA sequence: TGCGCCAGCAGGGGACTTTTCCACACTGAAGCTTTCTTT. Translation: CASRGLFHTEAFF.

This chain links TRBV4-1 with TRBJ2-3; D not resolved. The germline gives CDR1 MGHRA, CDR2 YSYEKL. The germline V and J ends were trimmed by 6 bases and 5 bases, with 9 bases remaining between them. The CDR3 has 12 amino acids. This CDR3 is CASSSERDTQYF. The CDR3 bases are TGCGCCAGCAGTTCCGAGCGAGATACGCAGTATTTT.

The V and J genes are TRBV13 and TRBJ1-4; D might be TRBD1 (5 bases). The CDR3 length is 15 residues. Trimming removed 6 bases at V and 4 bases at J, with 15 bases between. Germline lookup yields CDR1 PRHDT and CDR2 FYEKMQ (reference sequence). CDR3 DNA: TGTGCCAGCAGATTGTCGACAGAGTTTAATGAAAAACTGTTTTTT. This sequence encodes CASRLSTEFNEKLFF.

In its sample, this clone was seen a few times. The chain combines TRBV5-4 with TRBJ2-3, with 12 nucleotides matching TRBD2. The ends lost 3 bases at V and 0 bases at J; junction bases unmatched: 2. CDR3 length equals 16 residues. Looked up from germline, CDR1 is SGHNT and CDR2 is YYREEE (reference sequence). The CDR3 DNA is TGTGCCAGCAGCTACGGACTAGCGGGGAGCACAGATACGCAGTATTTT. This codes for CASSYGLAGSTDTQYF.

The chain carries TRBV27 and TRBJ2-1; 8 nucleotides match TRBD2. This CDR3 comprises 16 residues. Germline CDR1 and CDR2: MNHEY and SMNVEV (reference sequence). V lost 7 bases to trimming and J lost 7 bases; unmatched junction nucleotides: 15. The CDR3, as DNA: TGTGCCAGCATCCAGGGTACGGGGGGGCCTTGGAATGAGCAGTTCTTC. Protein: CASIQGTGGPWNEQFF.

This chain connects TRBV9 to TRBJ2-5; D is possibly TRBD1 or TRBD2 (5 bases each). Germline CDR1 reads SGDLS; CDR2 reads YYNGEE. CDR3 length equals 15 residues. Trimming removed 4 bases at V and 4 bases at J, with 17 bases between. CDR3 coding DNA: TGTGCCAGCAGCCCGGGGCCGGAACTCGGAGAGACCCAGTACTTC. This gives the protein CASSPGPELGETQYF.

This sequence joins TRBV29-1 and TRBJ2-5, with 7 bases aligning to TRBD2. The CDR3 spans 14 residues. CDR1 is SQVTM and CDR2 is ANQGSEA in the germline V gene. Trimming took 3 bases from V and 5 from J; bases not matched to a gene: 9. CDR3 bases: TGCAGCGTTGATCCAAGCGGGGATTTGGAGACCCAGTACTTC. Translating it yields CSVDPSGDLETQYF.

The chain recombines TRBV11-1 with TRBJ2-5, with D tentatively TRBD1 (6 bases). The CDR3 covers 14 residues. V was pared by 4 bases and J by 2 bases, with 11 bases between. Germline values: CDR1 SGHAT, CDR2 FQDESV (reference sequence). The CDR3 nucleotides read TGTGCCAGCAGCTCCCGGGACACGCAAGAGACCCAGTACTTC. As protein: CASSSRDTQETQYF. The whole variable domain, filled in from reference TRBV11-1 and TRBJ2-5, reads EAEVAQSPRYKITEKSQAVAFWCDPISGHATLYWYRQILGQGPELLVQFQDESVVDDSQLPKDRFSAERLKGVDSTLKIQPAELGDSAMYLCASSSRDTQETQYFGPGTRLLVL.

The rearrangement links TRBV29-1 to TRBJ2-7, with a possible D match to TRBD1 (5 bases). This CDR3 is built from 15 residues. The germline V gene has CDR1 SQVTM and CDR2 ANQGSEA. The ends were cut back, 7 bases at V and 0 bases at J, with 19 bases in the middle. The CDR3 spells CSARDDRVSSYEQYF. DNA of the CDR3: TGCAGCGCGCGCGACGACAGAGTTAGCTCCTACGAGCAGTACTTC.

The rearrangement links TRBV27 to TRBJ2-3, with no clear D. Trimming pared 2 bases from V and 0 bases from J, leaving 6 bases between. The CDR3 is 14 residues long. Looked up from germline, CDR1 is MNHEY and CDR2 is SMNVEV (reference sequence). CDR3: CASSLGVSTDTQYF. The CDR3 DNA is TGTGCCAGCAGTTTAGGGGTTAGCACAGATACGCAGTATTTT.

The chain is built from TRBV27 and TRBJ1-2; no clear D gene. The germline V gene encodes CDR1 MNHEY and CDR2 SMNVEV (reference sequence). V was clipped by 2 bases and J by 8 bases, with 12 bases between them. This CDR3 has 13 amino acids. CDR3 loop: CASSLIPPRGYTF. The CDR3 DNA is TGTGCCAGCAGTTTAATCCCCCCCCGGGGCTACACCTTC.

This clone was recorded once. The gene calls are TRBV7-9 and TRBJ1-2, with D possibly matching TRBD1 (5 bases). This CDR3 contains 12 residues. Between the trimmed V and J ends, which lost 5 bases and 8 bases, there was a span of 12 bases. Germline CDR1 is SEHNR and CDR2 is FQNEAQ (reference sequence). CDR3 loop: CASSPQGQGYTF. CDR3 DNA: TGTGCCAGCAGCCCCCAGGGTCAGGGCTACACCTTC.

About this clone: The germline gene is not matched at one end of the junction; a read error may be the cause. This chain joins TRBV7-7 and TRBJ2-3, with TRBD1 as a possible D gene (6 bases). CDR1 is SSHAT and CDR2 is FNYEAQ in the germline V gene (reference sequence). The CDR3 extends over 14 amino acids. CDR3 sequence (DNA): TGTGCTAGCAGCTTAGGGGGTTTGGCAGATACGCAGTATTTT. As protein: CASSLGGLADTQYF.

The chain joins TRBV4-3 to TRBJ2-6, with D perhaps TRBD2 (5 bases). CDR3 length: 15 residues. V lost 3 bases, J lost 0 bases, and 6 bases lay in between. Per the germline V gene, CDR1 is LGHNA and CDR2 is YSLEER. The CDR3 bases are TGCGCCAGCAGCCATGGGAGCTCTGGGGCCAACGTCCTGACTTTC. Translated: CASSHGSSGANVLTF.

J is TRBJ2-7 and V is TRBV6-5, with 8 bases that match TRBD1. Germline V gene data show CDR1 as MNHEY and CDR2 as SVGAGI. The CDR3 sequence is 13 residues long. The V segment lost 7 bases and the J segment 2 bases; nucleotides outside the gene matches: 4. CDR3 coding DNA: TGTGCCAGCACTCCGGGACAGGCCTACGAGCAGTACTTC. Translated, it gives CASTPGQAYEQYF.

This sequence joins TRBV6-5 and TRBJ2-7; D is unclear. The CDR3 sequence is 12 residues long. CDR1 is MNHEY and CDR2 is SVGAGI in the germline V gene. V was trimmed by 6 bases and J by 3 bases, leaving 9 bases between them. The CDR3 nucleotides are TGTGCCAGCAGCTATGACGGCTACGAGCAGTACTTC. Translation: CASSYDGYEQYF.